Here is one T cell receptor beta chain with its context. As yet, its antigen is unknown. The sample carries other DNA sequences with the same CDR3. Sequenced by immunoSEQ multiplex PCR; TCRdb stores in-frame clones only, minus some. The sample shows 1.5 million to 2.5 million clones, roughly 95% of them seen only once. In the naive CD8 group, cells lacked CD45RO and were positively selected for CCR7, so terminally differentiated effector memory CD45RA+ cells were left out. The sample comes from a study of shared clonotypes between healthy human individuals. Germline loops: CDR1 LGHNA, CDR2 YSLEER. CDR3 length equals 15 residues. Losses at the gene ends were 1 base for V and 0 bases for J; bases not matched to a gene: 3. Findings and limits, study-wide: Richness estimates generally favored naive over memory subsets. The diversity represented, both genetic and in exposure history, was limited by few donors. Some naive CD4 clonotypes, roughly 5%, turned up in common across four donors.

The sequence was collected from a man between 18 and 29 years old in good health. The J gene is TRBJ2-7, the V gene TRBV4-3, with TRBD2 matching 7 bases. Sequencing was carried out using naive CD8+ T cells sorted from blood. CDR3 region: CASSQGGGSSYEQYF. The CDR3 DNA is TGCGCCAGCAGCCAAGGAGGCGGGAGCTCCTACGAGCAGTACTTC.